This T cell receptor beta chain came from a study of T cell responses to AZD1222 COVID-19 vaccine. A note on this clone: The antigen is not known.

Sequenced by immunoSEQ multiplex PCR; TCRdb stores in-frame clones only, minus some. The sample has about 120,000 clones, 75% to 90% seen once. Broader study findings: Reports say nearly half of spike-specific TCRs go after unmutated variant regions. Females outnumbered males among donors, who were mostly white British; clonal diversity was possibly underestimated. Two AZD1222 administrations were followed by greater Spike-specific TCR breadth and depth. CD4 TCRs linked to vaccination spanned spike, dominating at 160-218 and 743-854.

Trimming cost V 7 bases and J 2 bases, with 6 bases left between them. There are 12 residues in the CDR3. The chain combines TRBV12-3 or TRBV12-4 with TRBJ1-5; weak D call: TRBD1 (5 bases). This clonotype was sampled from an adult in good health. Sequenced material: peripheral blood, taken on day 0 of AZD1222 vaccination. The CDR3 nucleotides are TGTGCCAGCACGACAGGCAATCAGCCCCAGCATTTT. Translating it yields CASTTGNQPQHF.